This T cell receptor (beta chain) was sequenced for a study of blood T cell repertoires in COVID-19. The V end lost 0 bases, the J end lost 3 bases, and 9 bases lay between the germline ends. CDR1 and CDR2 (germline): LGHDT, YNNKEL (reference sequence). This CDR3 spans 14 amino acids. This clone was recorded once. Method: immunoSEQ multiplex PCR; TCRdb's copy keeps in-frame clones and lacks some. Among around 220,000 clones listed, roughly four fifths were seen once. The chain couples TRBV3-1 (or the pseudogene TRBV3-2) to TRBJ2-7; D unclear. This clonotype was sampled from a woman over 75 with COVID-19, enrolled during active disease. The source material was peripheral blood. Here the CDR3 reads CASSQDPRFYEQYF. Written as DNA, the CDR3 is TGTGCCAGCAGCCAAGATCCCAGATTCTACGAGCAGTACTTC.